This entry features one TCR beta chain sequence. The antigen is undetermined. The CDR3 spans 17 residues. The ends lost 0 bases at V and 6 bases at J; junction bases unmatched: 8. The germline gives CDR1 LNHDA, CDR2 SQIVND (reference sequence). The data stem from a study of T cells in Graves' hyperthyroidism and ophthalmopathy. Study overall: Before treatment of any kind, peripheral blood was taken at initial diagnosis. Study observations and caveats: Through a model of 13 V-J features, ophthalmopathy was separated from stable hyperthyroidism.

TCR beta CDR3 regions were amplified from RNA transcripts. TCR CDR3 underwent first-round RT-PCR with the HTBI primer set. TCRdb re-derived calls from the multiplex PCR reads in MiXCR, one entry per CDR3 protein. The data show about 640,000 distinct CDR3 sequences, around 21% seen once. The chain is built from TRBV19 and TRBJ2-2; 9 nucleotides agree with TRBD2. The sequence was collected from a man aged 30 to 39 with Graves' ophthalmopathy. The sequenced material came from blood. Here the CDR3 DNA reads TGTGCCAGTAGTATAGAATACGGGACTAGCATCTCCGGGGAGCTGTTTTTT. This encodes CASSIEYGTSISGELFF.